Presented here are 9 T cell receptor beta chains from one specimen sequenced in a study of PD-L1 blockade in urothelial cancer. Clones were read by immunoSEQ multiplex PCR, and TCRdb kept only the in-frame ones, dropping some. The sample has some 71,000 clones; approximately 88% are singletons. Sequenced here: PBMCs, sampled around atezolizumab (anti-PD-L1) treatment. These receptors were collected from a man aged 60 to 69 with urothelial cancer.

The chain couples TRBV7-2 to TRBJ2-5; maybe TRBD2 (6 bases). The CDR3 has 15 amino acids. The V gene lost 1 base and the J gene lost 5 bases, with 14 bases spanning the gap. Germline CDR1 and CDR2: SGHTA and FQGNSA. For the CDR3, the DNA is TGTGCCAGCAGCTTAGGGATTACTAGCTGGGAGACCCAGTACTTC. Translated: CASSLGITSWETQYF.

This chain joins TRBV18 and TRBJ1-2; 9 bases are a match to TRBD1. Germline V gene data show CDR1 as KGHSH and CDR2 as LQKENI. The CDR3 is 15 residues long. V trimming: 3 bases; J trimming: 0 bases; junction bases outside the gene matches: 2. Here the CDR3 DNA reads TGTGCCAGCTCACCGGGACAGGGTACTAACTATGGCTACACCTTC. It yields the protein CASSPGQGTNYGYTF.

The chain joins TRBV6-5 to TRBJ2-1; D unresolved. The V end lost 1 base, the J end lost 10 bases, and 5 bases lay between the germline ends. Germline values: CDR1 MNHEY, CDR2 SVGAGI. This CDR3 spans 11 amino acids. The CDR3 DNA reads as TGTGCCAGCAGTTACTTCCAGGAGCAGTTCTTC. Amino acid sequence: CASSYFQEQFF.

The chain combines TRBV6-5 with TRBJ2-7, with D perhaps matching TRBD1 (6 bases). The CDR3 loop spans 15 amino acids. V shed 5 bases and J shed 0 bases, with 14 bases lying between them. Germline loops: CDR1 MNHEY, CDR2 SVGAGI. As DNA, the CDR3 is TGTGCCAGCAGTCTACAGGGAACCCTCTCCTACGAGCAGTACTTC. This gives the protein CASSLQGTLSYEQYF.

The chain combines TRBV7-9 with TRBJ2-1, with 10 bases matching TRBD2. In germline, CDR1 is SEHNR, CDR2 FQNEAQ (reference sequence). With 5 bases clipped from V and 7 bases from J, the junction kept 11 bases outside the gene matches. The CDR3 covers 16 residues. Here the CDR3 reads CASSPGRLAGQNEQFF. As DNA, the CDR3 is TGTGCCAGCAGCCCCGGGAGACTAGCGGGTCAAAATGAGCAGTTCTTC.

The rearrangement joins TRBV5-1 to TRBJ2-3, with 7 positions matching TRBD2. CDR3 size: 16 residues. CDR1 and CDR2 (germline): SGHRS, YFSETQ. Trimming at V came to 1 base and at J to 1 base, leaving 6 bases not matched to a gene. This CDR3 reads CASSLYRGGGTDTQYF. CDR3 bases: TGCGCCAGCAGCTTGTACCGCGGGGGAGGCACAGATACGCAGTATTTT.

The chain joins TRBV19 to TRBJ2-5, with D perhaps matching TRBD1 (5 bases). Deletions cut 7 bases from V and 10 bases from J, with 16 bases between. The length of the CDR3 is 12 residues. Looked up from germline, CDR1 is LNHDA and CDR2 is SQIVND (reference sequence). The CDR3 DNA reads TGTGCCAGTAAAGACAGACGGTCTGACCAGTACTTC. Translated: CASKDRRSDQYF. The whole variable domain, filled in from reference TRBV19 and TRBJ2-5, reads DGGITQSPKYLFRKEGQNVTLSCEQNLNHDAMYWYRQDPGQGLRLIYYSQIVNDFQKGDIAEGYSVSREKKESFPLTVTSAQKNPTAFYLCASKDRRSDQYFGPGTRLLVL.

The chain uses TRBV18 and TRBJ2-1; a possible D gene is TRBD2 (6 bases). V shed 2 bases and J shed 9 bases, with 14 bases lying between them. CDR1 KGHSH and CDR2 LQKENI come from the germline V gene. The CDR3 sequence is 14 residues long. CDR3 sequence: CASSPTGTPREQFF. The CDR3 DNA reads TGTGCCAGCTCACCAACCGGGACTCCGCGTGAGCAGTTCTTC.

The genes are TRBV6-1 and TRBJ2-7, with 9 bases fitting TRBD1. CDR1 is MNHNS and CDR2 is SASEGT in the germline V gene. The V gene end was trimmed by 6 bases and the J gene end by 2 bases; junction bases not matched to a gene: 5. CDR3 length equals 14 residues. CDR3 DNA: TGTGCCAGCAGCCCGACAGGGGGAACCTACGAGCAGTACTTC. Translating it yields CASSPTGGTYEQYF.